This T cell receptor beta chain was captured by sequencing in a study of a mutant IDH1 vaccine in newly diagnosed glioma. The time point is: baseline, week 1 (first vaccination visit). Treatment reported: pre-vaccination baseline after standard-of-care therapy. Patients carried new grade 3 or 4 IDH1-mutant astrocytomas lacking nuclear ATRX. The assay was immunoSEQ multiplex PCR, and TCRdb's table has in-frame clones only and misses some. The repertoire consists of 70,000 to 95,000 clones, with roughly four fifths occurring once and the leading ten covering about 5.6%. This TCR was sampled from a man aged 40-50 years with glioma. Some clones in this sample may be carry-over from other donors' samples. The specimen was PBMCs, collected from a glioma patient treated with radiotherapy, temozolomide or both.

The CDR3 is CASSGGLPGPQHF. For the CDR3, the DNA is TGTGCCAGTAGTGGGGGCCTCCCGGGGCCCCAGCATTTT. V gene TRBV19 combines with J gene TRBJ1-5, with D possibly being TRBD1 (6 bases). V lost 5 bases to trimming and J lost 9 bases, with 14 bases between them. The CDR3 has 13 amino acids. CDR1 and CDR2 from the germline V gene are LNHDA and SQIVND (reference sequence).